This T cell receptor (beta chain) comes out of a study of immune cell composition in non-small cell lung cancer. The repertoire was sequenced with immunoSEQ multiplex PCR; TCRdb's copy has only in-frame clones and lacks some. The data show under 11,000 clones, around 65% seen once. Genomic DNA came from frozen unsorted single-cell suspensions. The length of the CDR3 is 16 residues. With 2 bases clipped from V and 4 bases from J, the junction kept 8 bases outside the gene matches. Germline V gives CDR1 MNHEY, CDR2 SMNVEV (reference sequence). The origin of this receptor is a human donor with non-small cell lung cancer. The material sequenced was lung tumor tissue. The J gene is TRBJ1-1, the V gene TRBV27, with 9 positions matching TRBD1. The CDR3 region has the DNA TGTGCCAGCAGTTTAAAACAGGGGGCGCGTGTCACTGAAGCTTTCTTT. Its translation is CASSLKQGARVTEAFF.